The 32 T cell receptor beta chains below come from one sample, sequenced in a study of blood T cell repertoires in COVID-19. The data were produced by immunoSEQ multiplex PCR, yet TCRdb's version contains in-frame clones alone and is incomplete. The table has 75,000 to 100,000 clones, nearly 90% seen once. The source material was peripheral blood. These receptors all come from a man between 65 and 85 years old with acute or convalescent COVID-19.

This sequence joins TRBV2 and TRBJ1-6; 7 bases line up with TRBD1. Germline values: CDR1 SNHLY, CDR2 FYNNEI. The CDR3 consists of 16 residues. V trimming: 2 bases; J trimming: 8 bases; junction bases outside the gene matches: 9. DNA of the CDR3: TGTGCCAGCAGTGAAAGGACAGGCAGAGTCCATTCACCCCTCCACTTT. Protein product: CASSERTGRVHSPLHF.

The chain employs TRBV28 and TRBJ1-2, with 9 bases identical to TRBD1. With 8 bases clipped from V and 4 bases from J, the junction kept 8 bases outside the gene matches. This CDR3 region has 14 residues. The germline CDR1 and CDR2 sequences are MDHEN and SYDVKM. The DNA for the CDR3 is TGTGCCAGCTACTCTGGGACAGGGCTCTATGGCTACACCTTC. This encodes CASYSGTGLYGYTF.

This clone was seen only once. The genes are TRBV3-1 (or the pseudogene TRBV3-2) and TRBJ2-3, with a possible D match to TRBD2 (5 bases). Trimming pared 0 bases from V and 4 bases from J, leaving 17 bases between. The CDR3 sequence is 17 residues long. Germline CDR1 and CDR2: LGHDT and YNNKEL (reference sequence). The CDR3 DNA follows: TGTGCCAGCAGCCAAGATTTTAGGAGTCCCGGGGCAGATACGCAGTATTTT. This sequence encodes CASSQDFRSPGADTQYF.

This sequence joins TRBV10-3 and TRBJ1-2; possible D gene TRBD1, 6 bases. The CDR3 runs 15 residues. V was pared by 2 bases and J by 2 bases, with 12 bases between. Germline V lookup: CDR1 ENHRY, CDR2 SYGVKD. CDR3 DNA sequence: TGTGCCATCAGTGAGAATCAGGGGTTCAACTATGGCTACACCTTC. As protein: CAISENQGFNYGYTF.

As concerns this clone: The germline gene is not matched at one end of the junction; a read error may be the cause. This sequence joins TRBV14 and TRBJ1-6; unclear D gene. CDR3 size: 13 residues. Germline V gene lookup returns CDR1 SGHDN and CDR2 FVKESK. CDR3 sequence (DNA): TGTGCCAGCAGCCAAGATAGATATTCGCCCCTCCACTTT. Its protein is CASSQDRYSPLHF. Combining the CDR3 with reference TRBV14 and TRBJ1-6 gives the whole variable domain EAGVTQFPSHSVIEKGQTVTLRCDPISGHDNLYWYRRVMGKEIKFLLHFVKESKQDESGMPNNRFLAERTGGTYSTLKVQPAELEDSGVYFCASSQDRYSPLHFGNGTRLTVT.

This chain connects TRBV12-3 or TRBV12-4 to TRBJ2-1; D gene uncertain. The CDR3 length is 11 residues. V was trimmed by 7 bases and J by 9 bases, leaving 10 bases between them. This CDR3 reads CASISRGEQFF. CDR3 coding DNA: TGTGCCAGCATCTCTAGAGGTGAGCAGTTCTTC.

This clone was detected only a few times. The rearrangement joins TRBV5-1 to TRBJ1-1, with 9 bases matching TRBD1. Trimming cost V 3 bases and J 4 bases; bases outside gene matches: 7. This CDR3 comprises 15 residues. Germline V gene lookup returns CDR1 SGHRS and CDR2 YFSETQ. Written as DNA, the CDR3 is TGCGCCAGCAGCTGGACAGGGGTCGGGTCCACTGAAGCTTTCTTT. Its protein is CASSWTGVGSTEAFF. Supplemented by reference TRBV5-1 and TRBJ1-1, the full variable domain reads KAGVTQTPRYLIKTRGQQVTLSCSPISGHRSVSWYQQTPGQGLQFLFEYFSETQRNKGNFPGRFSGRQFSNSRSEMNVSTLELGDSALYLCASSWTGVGSTEAFFGQGTRLTVV.

This sequence joins TRBV6-5 and TRBJ1-1, with 10 bases lining up with TRBD1. Germline assignment: CDR1 MNHEY and CDR2 SVGAGI. After removal of 6 bases from V and 4 bases from J, the junction contained 5 bases not matched to a gene. The CDR3 is 14 amino acids. The CDR3 reads CASRAGQGFTEAFF. CDR3 nucleotide sequence: TGTGCCAGCAGGGCGGGACAGGGGTTCACTGAAGCTTTCTTT.

The chain combines TRBV4-1 with TRBJ1-4, with 8 bases identical to TRBD1. This CDR3 has 15 residues. Trimming cost V 2 bases and J 7 bases; bases outside gene matches: 6. The germline V gene has CDR1 MGHRA and CDR2 YSYEKL. The CDR3 region is CASSQTGGLGEKLFF. The CDR3 coding sequence is TGCGCCAGCAGCCAAACAGGGGGTCTGGGTGAAAAACTGTTTTTT.

J is TRBJ1-1 and V is TRBV6-4, with D hard to call. Looked up from germline, CDR1 is MRHNA and CDR2 is SNTAGT. V gave up 3 bases and J gave up 3 bases, with 8 bases separating them. The CDR3 runs 13 residues. The CDR3 nucleotides read TGTGCCAGCAGTGAAAGGCGGGACACTGAAGCTTTCTTT. Translation: CASSERRDTEAFF.

The V call is TRBV28, the J call TRBJ2-2; TRBD1 aligns across 7 bases. Trimming removed 7 bases from V and 3 bases from J; junction bases left unmatched: 5. The V gene's germline CDR1 is MDHEN and CDR2 SYDVKM. The CDR3 sequence is 14 residues long. CDR3 nucleotides: TGTGCCAGCAAACTTCAGGGGGACACCGGGGAGCTGTTTTTT. This gives the protein CASKLQGDTGELFF.

J is TRBJ1-4 and V is TRBV28, with D perhaps TRBD1 (5 bases). This CDR3 is 11 amino acids long. The V gene lost 7 bases and the J gene lost 5 bases, with 5 bases spanning the gap. Germline loops: CDR1 MDHEN, CDR2 SYDVKM. The CDR3 region has the DNA TGTGCCAGCAAGGGGAATGAAAAACTGTTTTTT. Encoded protein: CASKGNEKLFF.

This clone occurred a few times. The chain has TRBV29-1 and TRBJ2-7, with 8 bases identical to TRBD2. Germline CDR1 reads SQVTM; CDR2 reads ANQGSEA. This CDR3 has 15 amino acids. V shed 3 bases, J shed 3 bases, and the junction held 10 bases outside the gene matches. The CDR3 bases are TGCAGCGTTGACCTCGGGGGGGACTCGGACTACGAGCAGTACTTC. The encoded protein is CSVDLGGDSDYEQYF.

CDR3 sequence reads: CASSPPGYRGYTF. Written as DNA, the CDR3 is TGTGCCAGCAGCCCCCCGGGGTATCGTGGCTACACCTTC. V and J are TRBV3-1 (or the pseudogene TRBV3-2) and TRBJ1-2; no reliable D call. The germline gives CDR1 LGHDT, CDR2 YNNKEL (reference sequence). The CDR3 is 13 residues long. V lost 4 bases and J lost 7, with 13 bases in between.

The genes are TRBV19 and TRBJ1-5, with D possibly TRBD1 on 6 matching bases. Trimming cost V 6 bases and J 4 bases, with 19 bases left between them. Germline CDR1 and CDR2: LNHDA and SQIVND (reference sequence). The CDR3 covers 16 residues. The CDR3 DNA sequence: TGTGCCAGTAGACTGGGGGGCGGGGGCCCAAATCAGCCCCAGCATTTT. The encoded protein is CASRLGGGGPNQPQHF.

Comments on this clone: The junction differs from germline at one of its ends, possibly a read error. The rearrangement joins TRBV6-6 to TRBJ1-4; tentative D call: TRBD1 (6 bases). This CDR3 has 14 residues. In germline, CDR1 is MNHNY, CDR2 SVGAGI (reference sequence). DNA of the CDR3: TGTGCCTGCAGTTACCCGACAGGCGGGGAAAAACTGTTTTTT. Residues: CACSYPTGGEKLFF.

The chain joins TRBV3-1 (or the pseudogene TRBV3-2) to TRBJ2-4; D might be TRBD1 (6 bases). From germline, CDR1 is LGHDT and CDR2 YNNKEL (reference sequence). The CDR3 consists of 15 residues. V was clipped by 4 bases and J by 7 bases, with 17 bases between them. This chain's CDR3 is CASSPPGSRGNIQYF. As DNA, the CDR3 is TGTGCCAGCAGCCCTCCGGGGTCTAGGGGGAACATTCAGTACTTC.

This chain uses TRBV5-1 with TRBJ1-2, with TRBD1 matching over 7 bases. V shed 2 bases and J 1 base; nucleotides not matched to a gene: 11. This CDR3 region has 17 residues. Germline CDR1 SGHRS, CDR2 YFSETQ. The CDR3: CASSLLGTADVNYGYTF. In nucleotides, the CDR3 is TGCGCCAGCAGCTTATTAGGGACAGCGGACGTTAACTATGGCTACACCTTC.

This clone was detected only a few times. The V and J genes are TRBV19 and TRBJ1-1, with D hard to call. Germline loops: CDR1 LNHDA, CDR2 SQIVND (reference sequence). This CDR3 has 13 amino acids. V was pared by 3 bases and J by 2 bases, with 7 bases between. This CDR3 reads CASSISANTEAFF. DNA of the CDR3: TGTGCCAGTAGTATCAGCGCAAACACTGAAGCTTTCTTT.

The J gene is TRBJ1-5, the V gene TRBV6-4, with 10 positions matching TRBD1. The CDR3 extends over 19 amino acids. V gave up 6 bases and J gave up 1 base; unmatched junction bases: 15. CDR1 and CDR2 from the germline V gene are MRHNA and SNTAGT. The DNA of the CDR3 is TGTGCCAGCAGGCCTTTAAAACACCGGGACAGGGGAAGCAATCAGCCCCAGCATTTT. It translates to CASRPLKHRDRGSNQPQHF.

The chain is built from TRBV5-1 and TRBJ2-3; 9 bases align to TRBD2. With 1 base clipped from V and 6 bases from J, the junction kept 6 bases outside the gene matches. This CDR3 region has 15 residues. Germline V gives CDR1 SGHRS, CDR2 YFSETQ. The CDR3 DNA reads TGCGCCAGCAGCTTGCGGCGGGGGGGGTCGGATACGCAGTATTTT. This encodes CASSLRRGGSDTQYF. The full variable domain, rest sourced from reference TRBV5-1 and TRBJ2-3, is KAGVTQTPRYLIKTRGQQVTLSCSPISGHRSVSWYQQTPGQGLQFLFEYFSETQRNKGNFPGRFSGRQFSNSRSEMNVSTLELGDSALYLCASSLRRGGSDTQYFGPGTRLTVL.

In this sample, this clone turned up a few times. The rearrangement links TRBV2 to TRBJ1-2; TRBD1 matches 10 bases. Germline loops: CDR1 SNHLY, CDR2 FYNNEI. This CDR3 contains 13 residues. After removal of 6 bases from V and 5 bases from J, the junction contained 3 bases not matched to a gene. This CDR3 is CASSRQGAYGYTF. DNA for the CDR3: TGTGCCAGCAGCAGACAGGGGGCTTATGGCTACACCTTC.

The chain employs TRBV18 and TRBJ2-3, with D possibly being TRBD2 (5 bases). Trimming cost V 2 bases and J 3 bases, with 9 bases left between them. CDR3 length: 14 amino acids. Looked up from germline, CDR1 is KGHSH and CDR2 is LQKENI. DNA for the CDR3: TGTGCCAGCTCACCAGGAGCGGCAACAGATACGCAGTATTTT. This encodes CASSPGAATDTQYF.

The rearrangement joins TRBV6-1 to TRBJ1-1, with D hard to call. The CDR3 length is 15 residues. CDR1 and CDR2 from the germline V gene are MNHNS and SASEGT. Trimming took 3 bases from V and 3 from J, leaving 14 bases between them. The chain's CDR3 is CASSDFPYSDTEAFF. CDR3 in DNA: TGTGCCAGCAGTGATTTTCCGTACTCGGACACTGAAGCTTTCTTT.

The chain couples TRBV4-1 to TRBJ2-2, with D uncertain. V was shortened by 0 bases and J by 1 base, with 9 bases between the two germline ends. The CDR3 has 16 residues. CDR1 and CDR2 from the germline V gene are MGHRA and YSYEKL. CDR3 sequence: CASSQEPPGNTGELFF. The CDR3 DNA reads as TGCGCCAGCAGCCAAGAGCCCCCCGGGAACACCGGGGAGCTGTTTTTT.

The chain is built from TRBV19 and TRBJ2-2; TRBD2 might be the D (5 bases). This CDR3 is built from 17 residues. Trimming cost V 0 bases and J 4 bases, with 15 bases left between them. Germline lookup yields CDR1 LNHDA and CDR2 SQIVND (reference sequence). This CDR3 is CASSIERGLRGTGELFF. The CDR3 bases are TGTGCCAGTAGTATAGAACGCGGGCTTCGGGGCACCGGGGAGCTGTTTTTT.

V and J are TRBV5-4 and TRBJ2-5; 10 bases line up with TRBD2. Looked up from germline, CDR1 is SGHNT and CDR2 is YYREEE (reference sequence). The CDR3 is 16 residues long. Trimming removed 2 bases from V and 4 bases from J; junction bases left unmatched: 8. CDR3 bases: TGTGCCAGCAGCTTATCTTTAGCGGGGGGTCGAGAGACCCAGTACTTC. Translating gives CASSLSLAGGRETQYF.

The chain joins TRBV28 to TRBJ1-3; TRBD1 is a possible D gene (5 bases). The CDR3 totals 16 residues. Trimming removed 2 bases at V and 0 bases at J, with 11 bases between. Germline V gene lookup returns CDR1 MDHEN and CDR2 SYDVKM. CDR3 in amino acids: CASSLSRVLSGNTIYF. DNA of the CDR3: TGTGCCAGCAGTTTAAGCAGGGTTCTCTCTGGAAACACCATATATTTT.

This rearrangement joins TRBV6-5 to TRBJ2-2, with a possible D match to TRBD1 (5 bases). This CDR3 region has 13 residues. V lost 7 bases to trimming and J lost 1 base, with 7 bases between them. Germline V gene lookup returns CDR1 MNHEY and CDR2 SVGAGI. The CDR3 sequence is CASKQVNTGELFF. The DNA of the CDR3 is TGTGCCAGCAAACAGGTGAACACCGGGGAGCTGTTTTTT.

The chain carries TRBV6-5 and TRBJ1-2, with 7 bases aligning to TRBD1. The J segment lost 4 bases and the V segment lost 7 bases, leaving 6 bases of the junction unmatched. The CDR3 extends over 13 amino acids. The germline V gene has CDR1 MNHEY and CDR2 SVGAGI. In nucleotides, the CDR3 is TGTGCCAGCACTCGGACAGGCCTCTATGGCTACACCTTC. It encodes CASTRTGLYGYTF.

The J gene is TRBJ1-2, the V gene TRBV28; D is unclear. Germline CDR1 and CDR2: MDHEN and SYDVKM. Trimming removed 4 bases from V and 8 bases from J, with 17 bases in between. This CDR3 is 14 amino acids long. CDR3 nucleotide sequence: TGTGCCAGCAGTTCCCCGGGGAGGGTTGAGGGCTACACCTTC. It codes for CASSSPGRVEGYTF.

The CDR3 nucleotides are TGTGCCAGCAGCCTCCTAGGGACAGCTTACAATGAGCAGTTCTTC. It translates to CASSLLGTAYNEQFF. The gene calls are TRBV14 and TRBJ2-1; 7 positions agree with TRBD1. The V and J ends lost 4 bases and 4 bases, in that order; junction bases with no gene match: 7. The CDR3 loop spans 15 amino acids. Germline V gene lookup returns CDR1 SGHDN and CDR2 FVKESK.